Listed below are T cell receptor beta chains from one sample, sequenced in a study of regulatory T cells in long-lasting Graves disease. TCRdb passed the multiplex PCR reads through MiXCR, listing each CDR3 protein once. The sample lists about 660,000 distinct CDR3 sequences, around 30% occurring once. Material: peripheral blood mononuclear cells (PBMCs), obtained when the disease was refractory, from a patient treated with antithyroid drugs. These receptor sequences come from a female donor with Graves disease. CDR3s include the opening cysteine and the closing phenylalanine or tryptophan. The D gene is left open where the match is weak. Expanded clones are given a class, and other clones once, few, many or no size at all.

CASSQGALAVATGELFF,TGCGCCAGCAGCCAAGGTGCCCTAGCGGTTGCCACCGGGGAGCTGTTTTTT,TRBV4-1,TRBJ2-2,NA,TRBD2,17
CAWSVDGVSQAFF,TGTGCCTGGAGTGTAGACGGGGTAAGCCAAGCTTTCTTT,TRBV30,TRBJ1-1,NA,NA,13
CSARVSGGANTEAFF,TGCAGTGCTAGAGTAAGCGGGGGGGCGAACACTGAAGCTTTCTTT,TRBV20-1,TRBJ1-1,NA,NA,15
CASSPTPRRNQETQYF,TGTGCCAGCAGCCCCACCCCGAGGCGGAACCAAGAGACCCAGTACTTC,TRBV7-9,TRBJ2-5,few,NA,16
CASSEDLPGQISPLHF,TGTGCCAGCAGTGAAGACCTACCGGGACAAATTTCACCCCTCCACTTT,TRBV2,TRBJ1-6,many,NA,16
CSVVERSRLNTEAFF,TGCAGCGTTGTTGAAAGGAGCCGATTGAACACTGAAGCTTTCTTT,TRBV29-1,TRBJ1-1,few,NA,15
CASSSDRNIQYF,TGTGCCAGCAGTTCTGACAGAAACATTCAGTACTTC,TRBV11-2,TRBJ2-4,many,NA,12
CASTQEGWGIGNQPQHF,TGTGCCAGCACCCAGGAGGGGTGGGGCATCGGCAATCAGCCCCAGCATTTT,TRBV12-3/TRBV12-4,TRBJ1-5,NA,NA,17
CASSTTLSSYEQYF,TGTGCCAGCAGTACGACCCTGAGCTCCTACGAGCAGTACTTC,TRBV12-3/TRBV12-4,TRBJ2-7,NA,NA,14
CSATGTYQPQHF,TGCAGTGCTACGGGAACTTATCAGCCCCAGCATTTT,TRBV20-1,TRBJ1-5,few,NA,12
CASSLRTSGRAGYEQYF,TGTGCCAGCAGCTTAAGGACTAGCGGGAGGGCCGGTTACGAGCAGTACTTC,TRBV7-9,TRBJ2-7,NA,TRBD2,17
CASSLGTAPNEKLFF,TGTGCCAGCAGCTTAGGAACAGCTCCTAATGAAAAACTGTTTTTT,TRBV27,TRBJ1-4,many,NA,15
CASRGGVSYEQYF,TGTGCCAGCAGGGGGGGGGTGTCCTACGAGCAGTACTTC,TRBV6-1,TRBJ2-7,NA,TRBD2,13
CASSPVGDSGNTIYF,TGTGCCAGCAGTCCCGTGGGGGACTCTGGAAACACCATATATTTT,TRBV28,TRBJ1-3,NA,NA,15
CASSPGPTYEQYF,TGTGCCAGCAGCCCGGGCCCAACCTACGAGCAGTACTTC,TRBV6-2/TRBV6-3,TRBJ2-7,many,NA,13
CASSLPGSAYNEQFF,TGTGCCAGCAGTTTACCCGGGAGTGCCTACAATGAGCAGTTCTTC,TRBV28,TRBJ2-1,NA,NA,15
CASSRPSTLPYEQYF,TGTGCCAGCAGTCGACCCTCTACGCTCCCCTACGAGCAGTACTTC,TRBV6-1,TRBJ2-7,NA,NA,15
CANRDVGKNEQYF,TGTGCCAACAGAGACGTGGGTAAGAACGAGCAGTACTTC,TRBV6-1,TRBJ2-7,NA,NA,13
CATSRDLSPNTEAFF,TGTGCCACCAGCAGAGATCTGTCCCCGAACACTGAAGCTTTCTTT,TRBV15,TRBJ1-1,few,NA,15
CASSSKATENTEAFF,TGTGCCAGCAGCTCCAAGGCTACGGAGAACACTGAAGCTTTCTTT,TRBV7-9,TRBJ1-1,few,NA,15
CASRISGRSYEQYF,TGTGCCAGCAGGATTAGCGGGAGGTCCTACGAGCAGTACTTC,TRBV12-3/TRBV12-4,TRBJ2-7,few,TRBD2,14
CASSQVMDQGGSPLHF,TGCGCCAGCAGCCAAGTTATGGACCAAGGAGGATCACCCCTCCACTTT,TRBV4-1,TRBJ1-6,few,NA,16
CSARAPRGQHYEQYF,TGCAGTGCTAGAGCCCCCCGAGGACAGCACTACGAGCAGTACTTC,TRBV20-1,TRBJ2-7,few,NA,15
CASSGTGETGPQAFF,TGTGCCAGCAGTGGGACAGGGGAAACGGGGCCGCAAGCTTTCTTT,TRBV12-3/TRBV12-4,TRBJ1-1,NA,TRBD1,15
CASTTTAGGGYTF,TGTGCCAGTACCACTACTGCCGGTGGAGGCTACACCTTC,TRBV19,TRBJ1-2,few,NA,13
CASARLSGYTF,TGTGCCAGCGCCCGGCTCAGTGGCTACACCTTC,TRBV12-3/TRBV12-4,TRBJ1-2,many,NA,11
CAGGGARFYGYTF,TGTGCCGGTGGGGGCGCACGCTTTTACGGCTACACCTTC,TRBV30,TRBJ1-2,once,NA,13
CASGLVQFPIGRYVYNGTEAFF,TGTGCTAGTGGTTTGGTACAGTTTCCCATTGGGCGTTATGTTTACAATGGGACTGAAGCTTTCTTT,TRBV12-5,TRBJ1-1,NA,NA,22
CASTRDRSGANVLTF,TGTGCCAGTACCCGGGACAGGTCCGGGGCCAACGTCCTGACTTTC,TRBV19,TRBJ2-6,NA,TRBD1,15
CASSILSDSNQPQHF,TGTGCCAGTAGTATTTTGTCGGATAGCAATCAGCCCCAGCATTTT,TRBV19,TRBJ1-5,NA,NA,15
CASSLRLAENTGELFF,TGTGCCAGCAGCTTGAGACTAGCGGAGAACACCGGGGAGCTGTTTTTT,TRBV7-3,TRBJ2-2,many,TRBD2,16
CASNLAGNGYTF,TGTGCCAGCAACCTTGCAGGGAACGGCTACACCTTC,TRBV2,TRBJ1-2,many,NA,12
CASSSDINTEAFF,TGTGCCAGCAGCTCAGACATAAACACTGAAGCTTTCTTT,TRBV5-4,TRBJ1-1,many,NA,13
CASSAGPDTGELFF,TGTGCCAGCAGCGCCGGACCGGACACCGGGGAGCTGTTTTTT,TRBV11-3,TRBJ2-2,few,NA,14
CSASRPGLPNTEAFF,TGCAGTGCTAGTCGTCCGGGACTTCCGAACACTGAAGCTTTCTTT,TRBV20-1,TRBJ1-1,many,NA,15
CASSQLSGSYEQYF,TGTGCCAGCAGCCAACTGAGCGGGTCCTACGAGCAGTACTTC,TRBV3-1,TRBJ2-7,few,NA,14
CASSGRTVLNEKLFF,TGTGCCAGCAGCGGTCGGACAGTCCTTAATGAAAAACTGTTTTTT,TRBV3-1,TRBJ1-4,few,NA,15
CASSLAGGSGQPQHF,TGCGCCAGCAGCTTGGCCGGGGGTTCGGGTCAGCCCCAGCATTTT,TRBV5-1,TRBJ1-5,NA,NA,15
CASSYPGRGVRYGYTF,TGTGCCAGCAGTTATCCAGGGAGGGGTGTTCGTTATGGCTACACCTTC,TRBV28,TRBJ1-2,NA,NA,16
CASSYSNRGGQPQHF,TGTGCCAGCAGTTACTCGAACAGGGGCGGTCAGCCCCAGCATTTT,TRBV6-5,TRBJ1-5,NA,TRBD1,15
CSARGNLGATEAFF,TGCAGTGCTAGGGGGAACCTGGGGGCCACTGAAGCTTTCTTT,TRBV20-1,TRBJ1-1,NA,NA,14
CASSQGTQLRGYTF,TGCGCCAGCAGCCAAGGTACACAGCTCAGAGGCTACACCTTC,TRBV4-1,TRBJ1-2,NA,NA,14
CASSHTFQPQHF,TGTGCCAGCAGCCACACCTTTCAGCCCCAGCATTTT,TRBV28,TRBJ1-5,many,NA,12
CASSGWTQKETQYF,TGTGCCAGCAGTGGGTGGACACAGAAAGAGACCCAGTACTTC,TRBV2,TRBJ2-5,many,NA,14
CASSEALGSNQPQHF,TGTGCCAGCAGTGAAGCGCTGGGTAGCAATCAGCCCCAGCATTTT,TRBV6-1,TRBJ1-5,many,NA,15
CASSRVEATNTEAFF,TGCGCCAGCAGCCGAGTGGAGGCCACGAACACTGAAGCTTTCTTT,TRBV4-1,TRBJ1-1,NA,NA,15
CASSKEQGEQYF,TGCGCCAGCAGCAAAGAACAGGGGGAGCAGTACTTC,TRBV5-1,TRBJ2-7,once,TRBD1,12
CSARDLVGLNSNQPQHF,TGCAGTGCTAGAGATTTAGTGGGGCTGAATAGCAATCAGCCCCAGCATTTT,TRBV20-1,TRBJ1-5,few,NA,17
CASSQDRVSLETQYF,TGTGCCAGCAGCCAAGACAGGGTTAGTTTGGAGACCCAGTACTTC,TRBV3-1,TRBJ2-5,NA,NA,15
CASSLVPQATEAFF,TGTGCCAGCAGCTTAGTTCCACAGGCCACTGAAGCTTTCTTT,TRBV11-2,TRBJ1-1,NA,NA,14
CASSLGPRGQGTNQPQHF,TGTGCCAGCAGCTTAGGGCCCAGGGGACAGGGAACAAATCAGCCCCAGCATTTT,TRBV7-9,TRBJ1-5,NA,TRBD1,18
CASSFSGAGTQYF,TGTGCCAGCAGCTTTTCGGGGGCCGGGACCCAGTACTTC,TRBV7-3,TRBJ2-5,few,NA,13
CASSLGLAGPTDLPYEQYF,TGCGCCAGCAGCTTAGGACTAGCGGGGCCTACAGACTTACCCTACGAGCAGTACTTC,TRBV4-1,TRBJ2-7,NA,TRBD2,19